This T cell receptor beta chain was sequenced for a study of CD8 T cells in Susac syndrome. Random hexamers primed reverse transcription of about 0.5 to 1 ug RNA. TCRdb reprocessed the immunoSEQ multiplex PCR reads via MiXCR and lists one record per CDR3 protein. In the table there are some 90,000 distinct CDR3 sequences, 90% to 95% of which are singletons. Germline CDR1 reads PRHDT; CDR2 reads FYEKMQ (reference sequence). The V gene end was trimmed by 5 bases and the J gene end by 5 bases; junction bases not matched to a gene: 7. There are 14 residues in the CDR3. The sequencing input was CD8+ T cells from PBMCs. V is TRBV13 and J is TRBJ2-5, with 8 bases aligning to TRBD2. The TCR was taken from a human donor in good health. CDR3 sequence: CASSPLGLEETQYF. DNA for the CDR3: TGTGCCAGCAGCCCCCTGGGACTAGAGGAGACCCAGTACTTC.